This entry lists 31 T cell receptor beta chains sequenced from one sample in a study of blood T cell repertoires in COVID-19. The assay was immunoSEQ multiplex PCR, and TCRdb's table has in-frame clones only and misses some. The sample records roughly 400,000 clones, about 86% being singletons. The source material was PBMCs or T cells enriched from blood (not recorded which). These receptors originate from a woman aged 45 to 65 who had recovered from COVID-19.

The genes are TRBV5-4 and TRBJ1-1; D call uncertain. The CDR3 is made up of 16 amino acids. Germline CDR1 is SGHNT and CDR2 is YYREEE (reference sequence). The V gene lost 4 bases and the J gene lost 4 bases, with 20 bases spanning the gap. The CDR3 nucleotides read TGTGCCAGCAGCGAATCACTAGACATCACGAGCACTGAAGCTTTCTTT. Amino acid sequence: CASSESLDITSTEAFF.

In regard to this clone: This CDR3 is also generated by other DNA sequences in the sample. This chain connects TRBV28 to TRBJ1-5; 8 nucleotides align to TRBD1. The ends lost 4 bases at V and 5 bases at J; junction bases unmatched: 7. The CDR3 runs to 15 residues. Looked up from germline, CDR1 is MDHEN and CDR2 is SYDVKM. The CDR3 DNA reads as TGTGCCAGCAGTTCACCCGGGACAGGACATCAGCCCCAGCATTTT. As protein: CASSSPGTGHQPQHF.

The chain employs TRBV12-5 and TRBJ1-1, with TRBD1 as a possible D gene (6 bases). The V and J ends lost 7 bases and 5 bases respectively, with 14 bases between them. Germline CDR1 and CDR2: LGHNT and FRNRAP. This CDR3 has 13 residues. CDR3 loop: CASARGILTEAFF. The CDR3 bases are TGTGCTAGTGCCAGGGGTATCTTAACTGAAGCTTTCTTT.

This chain links TRBV2 with TRBJ2-7; 9 bases line up with TRBD1. Germline CDR1 is SNHLY and CDR2 is FYNNEI. The V and J ends lost 6 bases and 3 bases, in that order; junction bases with no gene match: 6. The CDR3 is made up of 14 amino acids. The CDR3 here is CASRGLTGGYEQYF. The DNA for the CDR3 is TGTGCCAGCAGGGGACTGACAGGGGGCTACGAGCAGTACTTC.

This clone was detected a few times. The chain is built from TRBV4-1 and TRBJ2-1; TRBD1 matches at 11 bases. The trim removed 4 bases at V and 5 bases at J, leaving 4 bases unmatched. Germline V gene sequence: CDR1 MGHRA, CDR2 YSYEKL. The CDR3 is 15 residues long. The CDR3 DNA follows: TGCGCCAGCAGCCGATGGACAGGGGGCCACAATGAGCAGTTCTTC. Its protein is CASSRWTGGHNEQFF.

CDR3 coding DNA: TGTGCCAGCTCAACCTACGAGCAGTACTTC. It codes for CASSTYEQYF. The V call is TRBV11-2, the J call TRBJ2-7; D not certain. Germline CDR1 and CDR2: SGHAT and FQNNGV. The CDR3 length is 10 residues. V lost 8 bases to trimming and J lost 2 bases, with 4 bases between them.

The chain joins TRBV28 to TRBJ1-5; TRBD1 is a possible D gene (6 bases). This CDR3 has 15 amino acids. Germline V CDR1 and CDR2: MDHEN, SYDVKM. V gave up 3 bases and J gave up 6 bases, with 15 bases separating them. The CDR3: CASSFYRVLGQPQHF. The CDR3 coding sequence is TGTGCCAGCAGTTTTTACAGGGTATTGGGTCAGCCCCAGCATTTT.

V is TRBV2 and J is TRBJ1-6; 8 nucleotides agree with TRBD1. V lost 5 bases and J lost 9; bases outside the gene matches: 3. There are 13 residues in the CDR3. Germline V gene sequence: CDR1 SNHLY, CDR2 FYNNEI. CDR3 amino acids: CASSQGASSPLHF. CDR3 DNA sequence: TGTGCCAGCAGTCAGGGGGCGAGTTCACCCCTCCACTTT.

The V gene is TRBV30, the J gene TRBJ1-1; a weak D match, TRBD1 (5 bases). Between the trimmed V and J ends, which lost 5 bases and 4 bases, there was a span of 14 bases. The CDR3 spans 13 residues. CDR1 is GTSNPN and CDR2 is SVGIG in the germline V gene (reference sequence). The CDR3 DNA follows: TGTGCCTGGGGTGGGGCCAGGGTCACTGAAGCTTTCTTT. As protein: CAWGGARVTEAFF.

The V gene is TRBV29-1, the J gene TRBJ1-1, with D perhaps TRBD1 (6 bases). V lost 7 bases and J 0 bases, leaving 12 bases between the germline ends. The CDR3 is 13 amino acids. CDR1 and CDR2 from the germline V gene are SQVTM and ANQGSEA. The CDR3 coding sequence is TGCAGCGAGACACAGGGCCTGAACACTGAAGCTTTCTTT. Protein product: CSETQGLNTEAFF.

This chain links TRBV28 with TRBJ2-6; possibly TRBD2 for D (6 bases). Trimming left V 6 bases short and J 2 bases short, with 17 bases between. This CDR3 region has 17 residues. Germline V gene data show CDR1 as MDHEN and CDR2 as SYDVKM. The CDR3 DNA is TGTGCCAGCAGCGCCCAGGGACTTGTGGCTGGGGCCAACGTCCTGACTTTC. Protein sequence: CASSAQGLVAGANVLTF.

This rearrangement joins TRBV19 to TRBJ1-1; 9 bases fit TRBD1. Germline V CDR1 and CDR2: LNHDA, SQIVND (reference sequence). This CDR3 contains 14 residues. Unmatched junction bases numbered 5, after V lost 9 bases and J lost 0 bases. CDR3 protein: CASRDRALNTEAFF. The CDR3, as DNA: TGTGCCAGCCGGGACAGGGCTCTGAACACTGAAGCTTTCTTT.

The chain combines TRBV18 with TRBJ1-2; weak D call: TRBD1 (6 bases). Germline V gene data show CDR1 as KGHSH and CDR2 as LQKENI. V was clipped by 0 bases and J by 3 bases, with 20 bases between them. The CDR3 length is 18 residues. CDR3 nucleotides: TGTGCCAGCTCACCACCGAGGGACACCAGGAGGATTGACTATGGCTACACCTTC. Translated, it gives CASSPPRDTRRIDYGYTF.

V usage is TRBV9 and J usage is TRBJ1-5; tentatively, D is TRBD1 (5 bases). V was shortened by 5 bases and J by 3 bases, with 12 bases between the two germline ends. The CDR3 consists of 14 residues. Germline CDR1 and CDR2: SGDLS and YYNGEE. CDR3 nucleotide sequence: TGTGCCAGCAGTGGCGCAGGGATCAATCAGCCCCAGCATTTT. It encodes CASSGAGINQPQHF.

In its sample, this clone was seen a few times. This chain uses TRBV2 with TRBJ1-2; weak D call: TRBD1 (5 bases). CDR3 length: 13 amino acids. The germline V gene encodes CDR1 SNHLY and CDR2 FYNNEI. V was pared by 6 bases and J by 4 bases, with 12 bases between. The CDR3 region is CASRGPDLYGYTF. The CDR3 nucleotides are TGTGCCAGCAGGGGGCCAGACCTCTATGGCTACACCTTC.

The chain is built from TRBV6-5 and TRBJ2-3; a possible D gene is TRBD2 (6 bases). V lost 6 bases to trimming and J lost 5 bases, with 18 bases between them. The length of the CDR3 is 15 residues. CDR1 and CDR2 (germline): MNHEY, SVGAGI. The CDR3 DNA follows: TGTGCCAGCAGCCCCGGGGGTGCGGGGCTAGATACGCAGTATTTT. It codes for CASSPGGAGLDTQYF.

The chain links TRBV2 to TRBJ2-7; D is possibly TRBD1 (5 bases). Trimming cost V 5 bases and J 0 bases, with 8 bases left between them. The CDR3 totals 13 residues. Looked up from germline, CDR1 is SNHLY and CDR2 is FYNNEI. In nucleotides, the CDR3 is TGTGCCAGCAGTCGGACATTCTCCTACGAGCAGTACTTC. This sequence encodes CASSRTFSYEQYF.

V gene TRBV19 combines with J gene TRBJ1-1; 7 bases fit TRBD1. V lost 7 bases, J lost 1 base, and 6 bases stayed unmatched. The CDR3 runs 14 residues. Germline CDR1 is LNHDA and CDR2 is SQIVND (reference sequence). The CDR3 region is CASNTQGWNTEAFF. The CDR3 DNA reads as TGTGCCAGTAATACACAGGGGTGGAACACTGAAGCTTTCTTT.

CDR3 in amino acids: CASSVLANYGYTF. Written as DNA, the CDR3 is TGTGCCAGCTCAGTCCTAGCTAACTATGGCTACACCTTC. The chain carries TRBV18 and TRBJ1-2; D is unclear. V lost 5 bases to trimming and J lost 0 bases, with 7 bases between them. Germline CDR1 and CDR2: KGHSH and LQKENI. The CDR3 runs 13 residues.

This rearrangement joins TRBV3-1 (or the pseudogene TRBV3-2) to TRBJ2-5, with 9 bases lining up with TRBD2. V was clipped by 3 bases and J by 0 bases; unmatched bases: 8. In germline, CDR1 is LGHDT, CDR2 YNNKEL (reference sequence). The CDR3 consists of 17 residues. The CDR3 reads CASSHHPLAGDQETQYF. CDR3 nucleotides: TGTGCCAGCAGCCATCATCCGTTAGCGGGGGACCAAGAGACCCAGTACTTC.

The V call is TRBV14, the J call TRBJ2-3; tentatively, D is TRBD2 (5 bases). Germline CDR1 SGHDN, CDR2 FVKESK. The CDR3 spans 15 residues. V lost 1 base and J lost 4, with 12 bases in between. In DNA form, the CDR3 reads TGTGCCAGCAGCCAAGTGGGGTCCGGGGCAGATACGCAGTATTTT. Amino acid sequence: CASSQVGSGADTQYF. The full variable domain, in which reference TRBV14 and TRBJ2-3 provide the parts outside the CDR3, is EAGVTQFPSHSVIEKGQTVTLRCDPISGHDNLYWYRRVMGKEIKFLLHFVKESKQDESGMPNNRFLAERTGGTYSTLKVQPAELEDSGVYFCASSQVGSGADTQYFGPGTRLTVL.

The table lists this clone with a count of one. V is TRBV18 and J is TRBJ1-1, with D possibly TRBD1 on 6 matching bases. The ends were cut back, 4 bases at V and 1 base at J, with 13 bases in the middle. The germline gives CDR1 KGHSH, CDR2 LQKENI. The CDR3 is 15 amino acids. CDR3 coding DNA: TGTGCCAGCTCACGAAACGGACAGACGAACACTGAAGCTTTCTTT. Translation gives CASSRNGQTNTEAFF.

This clone has a single count. This rearrangement joins TRBV7-2 to TRBJ2-7; a weak D match, TRBD2 (6 bases). Deletions cut 5 bases from V and 7 bases from J, with 15 bases between. The CDR3 length is 13 residues. Per germline, CDR1 SGHTA and CDR2 FQGNSA. CDR3: CASSDGAGGEQYF. CDR3 bases: TGTGCCAGCAGCGACGGAGCGGGCGGGGAGCAGTACTTC.

The CDR3 loop reads CASSIDFVFYEQYF. CDR3 nucleotide sequence: TGTGCCAGTAGTATAGACTTCGTATTCTACGAGCAGTACTTC. The chain recombines TRBV19 with TRBJ2-7; D gene ambiguous. Deletions cut 0 bases from V and 3 bases from J, with 9 bases between. This CDR3 contains 14 residues. Looked up from germline, CDR1 is LNHDA and CDR2 is SQIVND (reference sequence). Looking up the rest from reference TRBV19 and TRBJ2-7 gives the full variable domain: DGGITQSPKYLFRKEGQNVTLSCEQNLNHDAMYWYRQDPGQGLRLIYYSQIVNDFQKGDIAEGYSVSREKKESFPLTVTSAQKNPTAFYLCASSIDFVFYEQYFGPGTRLTVT.

In its sample, this clone was seen a few times. Different DNA sequences within this sample yield the same CDR3. The V gene is TRBV5-1, the J gene TRBJ2-7; 9 bases are a match to TRBD1. Germline loops: CDR1 SGHRS, CDR2 YFSETQ. CDR3 size: 14 residues. The trim removed 3 bases at V and 3 bases at J, leaving 4 bases unmatched. This chain's CDR3 is CASSSGQGNYEQYF. The CDR3 coding sequence is TGCGCCAGCAGCTCTGGACAGGGGAACTACGAGCAGTACTTC.

The rearrangement uses TRBV11-2 and TRBJ2-7; D is possibly TRBD1 (5 bases). CDR1 and CDR2 from the germline V gene are SGHAT and FQNNGV. The CDR3 covers 15 residues. V lost 1 base and J 2 bases, leaving 12 bases between the germline ends. The CDR3 sequence: CASSLASGSPYEQYF. In DNA form, the CDR3 reads TGTGCCAGCAGCTTAGCCTCAGGGTCCCCCTACGAGCAGTACTTC.

The chain uses TRBV28 and TRBJ1-6, with TRBD1 identical over 7 bases. The CDR3 is made up of 18 amino acids. With 6 bases clipped from V and 1 base from J, the junction kept 12 bases outside the gene matches. CDR1 is MDHEN and CDR2 is SYDVKM in the germline V gene. The CDR3: CASSLDRVGESYNSPLHF. DNA for the CDR3: TGTGCCAGCAGCCTCGACAGGGTCGGAGAGTCCTATAATTCACCCCTCCACTTT.

The chain links TRBV6-5 to TRBJ1-2; 7 bases are shared with TRBD1. V shed 5 bases, J shed 6 bases, and the junction held 9 bases outside the gene matches. CDR3 length equals 14 residues. Germline values: CDR1 MNHEY, CDR2 SVGAGI. The CDR3 is CASSTPGQLHGYTF. The DNA of the CDR3 is TGTGCCAGCAGTACGCCGGGACAGCTTCATGGCTACACCTTC.

V is TRBV9 and J is TRBJ2-3; D is possibly TRBD2 (6 bases). The ends were cut back, 0 bases at V and 5 bases at J, with 16 bases in the middle. The CDR3 is 16 amino acids. From germline, CDR1 is SGDLS and CDR2 YYNGEE. CDR3 in amino acids: CASSVGLGGGLDTQYF. The CDR3 DNA reads as TGTGCCAGCAGCGTAGGGTTGGGAGGTGGATTAGATACGCAGTATTTT.

This sequence joins TRBV2 and TRBJ1-5, with TRBD1 identical over 7 bases. This CDR3 has 12 amino acids. CDR1 SNHLY and CDR2 FYNNEI come from the germline V gene. Trimming at V came to 8 bases and at J to 7 bases, leaving 5 bases not matched to a gene. This chain's CDR3 is CASRQGRQPQHF. The CDR3 DNA follows: TGTGCCAGCCGACAGGGAAGGCAGCCCCAGCATTTT.

This CDR3 is CSVGGQGGTEAFF. CDR3 DNA sequence: TGCAGCGTTGGGGGACAGGGCGGCACTGAAGCTTTCTTT. The chain employs TRBV29-1 and TRBJ1-1; 9 positions match TRBD1. V lost 4 bases, J lost 4 bases, and 4 bases stayed unmatched. The CDR3 length is 13 residues. Per the germline V gene, CDR1 is SQVTM and CDR2 is ANQGSEA.